This T cell receptor beta chain was sequenced for a study of CD8+ T cells in alopecia areata. Study findings and constraints: An increase in clonality over normal scalp was evident in lesional scalp, especially alopecia totalis/universalis.

Treatment: oral pan-JAK inhibitor, 5-10 mg twice daily. The study team obtained lesional scalp punch biopsies and peripheral blood from alopecia areata patients. About this clone: What it binds is unknown.

It was cDNA, reverse transcribed from extracted RNA, that served as the sequencing template. TCRdb's copy holds only in-frame clones and misses some; the assay was immunoSEQ multiplex PCR. The sample has about 180,000 clones; around 58% are singletons. The source was CD4+ T cells sorted from blood, collected at roughly week 58, from a patient treated with tofacitinib. The receptor was isolated from a human donor with alopecia areata.

The CDR3 spells CASRSWGRGRLSYEQYF. The CDR3 DNA sequence: TGCGCCAGCCGCTCGTGGGGGAGGGGGCGATTATCCTACGAGCAGTACTTC. J is TRBJ2-7 and V is TRBV23-1; perhaps D is TRBD1 or TRBD2 (7 bases each). TRBV23-1 is known as an ORF, though its function is uncertain. The CDR3 runs to 17 residues. Between the trimmed V and J ends, which lost 8 bases and 1 base, there was a span of 24 bases.